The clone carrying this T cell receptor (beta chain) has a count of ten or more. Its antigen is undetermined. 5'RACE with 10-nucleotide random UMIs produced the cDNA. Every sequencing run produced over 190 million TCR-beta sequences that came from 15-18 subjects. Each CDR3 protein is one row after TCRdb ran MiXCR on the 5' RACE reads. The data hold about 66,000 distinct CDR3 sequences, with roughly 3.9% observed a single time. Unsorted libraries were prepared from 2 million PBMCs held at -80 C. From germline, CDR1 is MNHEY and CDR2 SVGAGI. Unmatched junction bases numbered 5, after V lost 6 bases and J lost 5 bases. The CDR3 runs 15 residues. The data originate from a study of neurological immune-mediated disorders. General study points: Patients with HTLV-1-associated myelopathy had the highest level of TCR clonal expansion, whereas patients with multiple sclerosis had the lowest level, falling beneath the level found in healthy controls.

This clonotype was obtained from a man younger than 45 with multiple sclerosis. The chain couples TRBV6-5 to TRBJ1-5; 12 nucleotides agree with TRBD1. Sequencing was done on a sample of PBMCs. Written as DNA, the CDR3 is TGTGCCAGCAGATCCGGGACAGGGGGCCATCAGCCCCAGCATTTT. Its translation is CASRSGTGGHQPQHF.